A single sample is the source of the 5 T cell receptor beta chains below, sequenced in a study of T cell changes during pregnancy in multiple sclerosis. Method: immunoSEQ multiplex PCR; TCRdb's copy keeps in-frame clones and lacks some. This sample has roughly 89,000 clones, with around 94% found just once. Sample: peripheral blood, taken after pregnancy. These receptors originate from a female donor in good health, enrolled as a control in a pregnancy study.

The chain is built from TRBV6-1 and TRBJ2-3, with 8 nucleotides matching TRBD1. Germline assignment: CDR1 MNHNS and CDR2 SASEGT. The ends lost 1 base at V and 3 bases at J; junction bases unmatched: 15. The CDR3 extends over 19 amino acids. CDR3 coding DNA: TGTGCCAGCAGTGAAGTATTCGTTGGGGGGACAGGAGAAACAGATACGCAGTATTTT. Translated, it gives CASSEVFVGGTGETDTQYF.

The V and J genes are TRBV29-1 and TRBJ1-2, with 9 bases fitting TRBD1. The CDR3 spans 14 residues. V lost 7 bases, J lost 0 bases, and 6 bases stayed unmatched. CDR1 and CDR2 (germline): SQVTM, ANQGSEA. The DNA of the CDR3 is TGCAGCGAGGACAGGGGCCCTTCTAACTATGGCTACACCTTC. It encodes CSEDRGPSNYGYTF.

The rearrangement links TRBV7-9 to TRBJ1-1; 11 positions match TRBD1. V was pared by 1 base and J by 11 bases, with 3 bases of the junction left unmatched. CDR1 is SEHNR, CDR2 FQNEAQ, per germline (reference sequence). The CDR3 is made up of 13 amino acids. CDR3 bases: TGTGCCAGCAGCTTAGAAGGGACAGGGGGTGCTTTCTTT. It codes for CASSLEGTGGAFF.

The V call is TRBV6-6, the J call TRBJ1-1; D might be TRBD1 (6 bases). This CDR3 spans 13 amino acids. V was pared by 5 bases and J by 7 bases, with 14 bases between. The germline gives CDR1 MNHNY, CDR2 SVGAGI (reference sequence). Written as DNA, the CDR3 is TGTGCCAGCAGTAACAGGGCCAGGGATGAAGCTTTCTTT. This codes for CASSNRARDEAFF.

This chain links TRBV15 with TRBJ2-7; D possibly corresponds to TRBD1 (5 bases). In germline, CDR1 is LNHNV, CDR2 YYDKDF (reference sequence). The CDR3 runs 14 residues. The V end was cut by 0 bases, the J end by 3 bases, with 9 bases between. The CDR3 is CATSRDRVSYEQYF. The CDR3 DNA sequence: TGTGCCACCAGCAGAGACAGGGTTAGCTACGAGCAGTACTTC.